The T cell receptor (beta chain) described here comes from a study of early T cells in non-severe SARS-CoV-2 infection. Study information: Sequencing of bulk RNA from unsorted whole blood was done, without chain pairing. Study-wide results and limits: The matching step, a VDJdb search, favored anti-spike CD8 responses and missed private and CD4 specificities.

The protocol attached unique molecular identifiers to individual cDNA molecules. Using its own MiXCR run on the 5' RACE reads, TCRdb lists one record per CDR3 protein. This sample has 50,000 to 60,000 distinct CDR3 sequences, with under 7.5% found just once. The CDR3 is 13 residues long. Per germline, CDR1 DFQATT and CDR2 SNEGSKA (reference sequence). V was clipped by 6 bases and J by 1 base, with 12 bases between them. There are many counts of this clonotype. The antigen remains unidentified. This sample comprised whole blood, obtained at baseline. The chain combines TRBV20-1 with TRBJ1-1; D perhaps matches TRBD1 (6 bases). The receptor's source is an adult who was a healthcare worker with PCR-confirmed SARS-CoV-2 infection or an uninfected control (not recorded which). CDR3 in amino acids: CSARGQPNTEAFF. The CDR3 nucleotides are TGCAGTGCCCGTGGACAGCCGAACACTGAAGCTTTCTTT.